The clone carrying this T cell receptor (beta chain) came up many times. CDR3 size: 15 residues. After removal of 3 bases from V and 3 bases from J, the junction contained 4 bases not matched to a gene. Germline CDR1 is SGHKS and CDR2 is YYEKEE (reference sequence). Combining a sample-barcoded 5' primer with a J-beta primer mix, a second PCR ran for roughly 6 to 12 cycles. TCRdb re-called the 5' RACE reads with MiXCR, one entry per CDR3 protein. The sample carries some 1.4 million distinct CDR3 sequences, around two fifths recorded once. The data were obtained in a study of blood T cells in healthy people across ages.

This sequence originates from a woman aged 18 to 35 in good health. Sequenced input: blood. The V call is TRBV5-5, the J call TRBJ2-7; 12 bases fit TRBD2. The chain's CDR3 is CASSSGLAGYYEQYF. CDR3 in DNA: TGTGCCAGCAGCTCGGGACTAGCGGGCTACTACGAGCAGTACTTC.